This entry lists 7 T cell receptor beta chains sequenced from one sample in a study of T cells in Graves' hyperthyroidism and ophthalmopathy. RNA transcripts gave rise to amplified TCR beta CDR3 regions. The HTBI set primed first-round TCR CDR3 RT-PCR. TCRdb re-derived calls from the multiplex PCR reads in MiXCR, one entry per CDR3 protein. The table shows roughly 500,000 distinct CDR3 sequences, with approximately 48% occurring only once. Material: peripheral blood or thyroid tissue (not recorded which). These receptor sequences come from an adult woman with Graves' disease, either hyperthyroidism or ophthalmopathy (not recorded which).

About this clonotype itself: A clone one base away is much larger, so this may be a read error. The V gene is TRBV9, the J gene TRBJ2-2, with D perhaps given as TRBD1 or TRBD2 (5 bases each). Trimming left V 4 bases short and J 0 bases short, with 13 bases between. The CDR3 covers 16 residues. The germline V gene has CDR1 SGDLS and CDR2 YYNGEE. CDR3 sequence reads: CASSFAGTSNTGELFF. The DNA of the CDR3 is TGTGCCAGCAGCTTCGCCGGGACCTCGAACACCGGGGAGCTGTTTTTT.

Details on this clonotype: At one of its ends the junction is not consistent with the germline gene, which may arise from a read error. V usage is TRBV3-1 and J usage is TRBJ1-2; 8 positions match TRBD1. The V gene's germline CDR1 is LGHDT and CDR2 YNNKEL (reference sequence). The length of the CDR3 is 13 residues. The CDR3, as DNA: TGTGCCAGCAGCCAAGATCGGGCAGGGGGCTTCCTTTTC. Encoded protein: CASSQDRAGGFLF.

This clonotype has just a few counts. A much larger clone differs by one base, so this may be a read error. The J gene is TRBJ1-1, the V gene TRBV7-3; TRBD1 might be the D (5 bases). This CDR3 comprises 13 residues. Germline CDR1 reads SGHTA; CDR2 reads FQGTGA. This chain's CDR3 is CASNLTRDLQAFF. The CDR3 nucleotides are TGTGCCAGCAACTTAACTCGGGACTTGCAAGCTTTCTTT.

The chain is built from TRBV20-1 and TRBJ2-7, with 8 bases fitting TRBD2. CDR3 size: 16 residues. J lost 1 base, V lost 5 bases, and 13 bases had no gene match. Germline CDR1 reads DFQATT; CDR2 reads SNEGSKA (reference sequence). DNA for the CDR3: TGCAGTGCTTCCCCGGGGGGGGGAGGGGGTTCCTACGAGCAGTACTTC. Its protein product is CSASPGGGGGSYEQYF.

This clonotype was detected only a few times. Here the CDR3 DNA reads TGTGCCAGCCGCCGTGGGAGGGAGAACACTGAAGCTTTCTTT. Encoded protein: CASRRGRENTEAFF. This chain uses TRBV28 with TRBJ1-1; D unclear. This CDR3 has 14 amino acids. Germline lookup yields CDR1 MDHEN and CDR2 SYDVKM. V lost 8 bases and J lost 1, with 14 bases in between.

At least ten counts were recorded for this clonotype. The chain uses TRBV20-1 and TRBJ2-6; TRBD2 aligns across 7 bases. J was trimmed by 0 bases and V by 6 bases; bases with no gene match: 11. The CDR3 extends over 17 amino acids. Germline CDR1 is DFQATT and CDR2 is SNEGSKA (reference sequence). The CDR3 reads CSASTLAGHSGANVLTF. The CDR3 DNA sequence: TGCAGTGCCTCCACGTTAGCGGGTCACTCTGGGGCCAACGTCCTGACTTTC.

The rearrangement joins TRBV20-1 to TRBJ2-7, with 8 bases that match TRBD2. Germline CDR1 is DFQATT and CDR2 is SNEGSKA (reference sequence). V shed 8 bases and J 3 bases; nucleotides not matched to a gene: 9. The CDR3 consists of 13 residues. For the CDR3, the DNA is TGCAGTTTAAAGCGGGGGAACGTCTACGAGCAGTACTTC. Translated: CSLKRGNVYEQYF.